This T cell receptor (beta chain) was captured by sequencing in a study of post-analysis software for immune sequencing data. CDR1 and CDR2 (germline): MNHNS, SASEGT. V was shortened by 6 bases and J by 8 bases, with 10 bases between the two germline ends. This CDR3 contains 11 residues. Every TCR beta cDNA library bore unique molecular identifiers. TCRdb independently ran MiXCR on the PCR reads; one entry per CDR3 protein. This table holds approximately 730,000 distinct CDR3 sequences, 46% found once. Study-level findings and limits: Multiple sclerosis patients showed significantly lower normalized Chao1 diversity than controls did. Four or five TRBV segments, TRBV5-6, TRBV5-1 and TRBV20-1 among them, were found more frequent in patients than controls.

As concerns this clonotype: What it binds is not known.

Sequencing was done on a sample of blood. V and J are TRBV6-1 and TRBJ1-2; D remains ambiguous. This clonotype was obtained from a girl aged 5-17 years with multiple sclerosis. The CDR3 protein is CASSYKAGYTF. In DNA, the CDR3 is TGTGCCAGCAGCTACAAGGCAGGCTACACCTTC.